The 17 T cell receptor beta chains below were found in one sample sequenced in a study of blood T cell repertoires in COVID-19. Assay: immunoSEQ multiplex PCR; the TCRdb copy retains only in-frame clones and omits some. The sample gives about 240,000 clones, roughly nine tenths of which show up once; 6.2% is in the top ten. Sequences were obtained from peripheral blood. These receptors all come from a man aged 55 to 70 with acute or convalescent COVID-19.

The chain recombines TRBV6-5 with TRBJ2-5, with 8 positions matching TRBD1. Trimming took 5 bases from V and 4 from J; bases not matched to a gene: 6. Per the germline V gene, CDR1 is MNHEY and CDR2 is SVGAGI. The length of the CDR3 is 14 residues. DNA of the CDR3: TGTGCCAGCAGTCAGGGACAGGCTTTAGAGACCCAGTACTTC. It yields the protein CASSQGQALETQYF.

The J gene is TRBJ2-7, the V gene TRBV27; D is perhaps TRBD2 (5 bases). The germline V and J ends were trimmed by 7 bases and 2 bases, with 12 bases remaining between them. The CDR3 totals 13 residues. The V gene's germline CDR1 is MNHEY and CDR2 SMNVEV (reference sequence). This CDR3 reads CASMGAVAYEQYF. The CDR3 DNA is TGTGCCAGCATGGGAGCGGTAGCCTACGAGCAGTACTTC.

This clone has more than one count but fewer than ten. The chain has TRBV6-2 or TRBV6-3 and TRBJ1-6, with D possibly matching TRBD1 (6 bases). This CDR3 region has 15 residues. The germline V and J ends were trimmed by 5 bases and 8 bases, with 16 bases remaining between them. CDR1 MNHEY and CDR2 SVGEGT come from the germline V gene. CDR3 sequence: CASSKNQGRDSPLHF. The CDR3 DNA sequence: TGTGCCAGCAGTAAGAACCAGGGGAGAGATTCACCCCTCCACTTT.

CDR3 coding DNA: TGTGCCAGCTCACCAACGCAGGAGGGGGCAGGCTATGGCTACACCTTC. As protein: CASSPTQEGAGYGYTF. The chain is built from TRBV18 and TRBJ1-2, with 7 nucleotides matching TRBD1. Unmatched junction bases numbered 10, after V lost 2 bases and J lost 4 bases. CDR1 and CDR2 from the germline V gene are KGHSH and LQKENI. The length of the CDR3 is 16 residues.

The chain links TRBV11-2 to TRBJ2-7, with D unresolved. Looked up from germline, CDR1 is SGHAT and CDR2 is FQNNGV. Trimming shortened V by 0 bases and J by 0 bases, and 9 bases separated the two germline ends. This CDR3 comprises 15 residues. The CDR3 reads CASSLDSTFSYEQYF. The CDR3 DNA reads as TGTGCCAGCAGCTTAGATTCAACTTTCTCCTACGAGCAGTACTTC.

The genes are TRBV5-1 and TRBJ1-1; 9 bases agree with TRBD1. V lost 4 bases to trimming and J lost 4 bases; unmatched junction nucleotides: 14. The CDR3 length is 17 residues. The germline V gene has CDR1 SGHRS and CDR2 YFSETQ. The DNA for the CDR3 is TGCGCCAGCAGCCCTTTCCCCTCGACAGGGGGAGGCACTGAAGCTTTCTTT. Its translation is CASSPFPSTGGGTEAFF.

The chain uses TRBV28 and TRBJ1-4; 9 bases map to TRBD1. This CDR3 comprises 14 residues. Losses at the gene ends were 6 bases for V and 7 bases for J; bases not matched to a gene: 6. Germline V lookup: CDR1 MDHEN, CDR2 SYDVKM. DNA for the CDR3: TGTGCCAGCAGGAGATCGGGACAGGGTGAAAAACTGTTTTTT. Translation gives CASRRSGQGEKLFF.

The gene calls are TRBV27 and TRBJ2-7; 10 bases are shared with TRBD2. The CDR3 is made up of 15 amino acids. The V gene end was trimmed by 6 bases and the J gene end by 2 bases; junction bases not matched to a gene: 7. Per the germline V gene, CDR1 is MNHEY and CDR2 is SMNVEV (reference sequence). The CDR3 sequence: CASSRTGTSAYEQYF. CDR3 nucleotides: TGTGCCAGCAGCCGAACCGGGACTAGCGCCTACGAGCAGTACTTC.

The chain employs TRBV30 and TRBJ2-7; 12 bases map to TRBD2. The CDR3 covers 16 residues. CDR1 GTSNPN and CDR2 SVGIG come from the germline V gene (reference sequence). V lost 4 bases to trimming and J lost 2 bases; unmatched junction nucleotides: 9. Written as DNA, the CDR3 is TGTGCCTGGACCGCGGGGGCTAGCGGGGGGGCCTACGAGCAGTACTTC. It is translated as CAWTAGASGGAYEQYF.

The chain links TRBV13 to TRBJ1-1; possible D gene TRBD1, 6 bases. V lost 3 bases and J 1 base, leaving 12 bases between the germline ends. This CDR3 is built from 15 residues. Germline V gene lookup returns CDR1 PRHDT and CDR2 FYEKMQ (reference sequence). CDR3 in DNA: TGTGCCAGCAGCTTCAACGGACAGCCGAACACTGAAGCTTTCTTT. Protein sequence: CASSFNGQPNTEAFF.

V and J are TRBV11-3 and TRBJ1-6; D uncertain. Germline V gene sequence: CDR1 SGHNT, CDR2 YENEEA. With 1 base removed from V and 14 bases from J, the gap between germline ends came to 12 bases. The CDR3 spans 13 residues. CDR3 in DNA: TGTGCCAGCAGCTTAGGTGTCGACACGGCCCTCCACTTT. Translating gives CASSLGVDTALHF.

This clone occurred a few times. The rearrangement uses TRBV19 and TRBJ1-1; 8 nucleotides agree with TRBD1. The CDR3 runs 12 residues. Germline lookup yields CDR1 LNHDA and CDR2 SQIVND (reference sequence). The trim removed 6 bases at V and 8 bases at J, leaving 5 bases unmatched. CDR3 nucleotide sequence: TGTGCCAGTAGGCTGACAGGGGAAGAAGCTTTCTTT. This sequence encodes CASRLTGEEAFF.

J is TRBJ1-2 and V is TRBV30; D unresolved. Germline CDR1 and CDR2: GTSNPN and SVGIG (reference sequence). V gave up 0 bases and J gave up 4 bases, with 15 bases separating them. The CDR3 loop spans 15 amino acids. The CDR3 protein is CAWSVLQAAGYGYTF. CDR3 in DNA: TGTGCCTGGAGTGTATTGCAGGCTGCAGGCTATGGCTACACCTTC.

The rearrangement uses TRBV7-9 and TRBJ2-7; TRBD2 is a possible D gene (5 bases). Trimming stripped 0 bases from V and 0 bases from J, with 15 bases between. Germline values: CDR1 SEHNR, CDR2 FQNEAQ (reference sequence). The CDR3 loop spans 17 amino acids. The CDR3 spells CASSLALRGLGSYEQYF. CDR3 coding DNA: TGTGCCAGCAGCTTAGCGCTCCGCGGGCTTGGCTCCTACGAGCAGTACTTC.

This sequence joins TRBV7-3 and TRBJ2-1; 14 nucleotides line up with TRBD2. Germline V gene data show CDR1 as SGHTA and CDR2 as FQGTGA. V lost 5 bases to trimming and J lost 7 bases; unmatched junction nucleotides: 7. The CDR3 length is 16 residues. The CDR3 sequence is CASSVTGLAGVNEQFF. CDR3 in DNA: TGTGCCAGCAGCGTCACGGGACTAGCGGGAGTAAATGAGCAGTTCTTC.

The chain is built from TRBV30 and TRBJ1-6; 8 bases fit TRBD1. V lost 0 bases to trimming and J lost 6 bases; unmatched junction nucleotides: 7. CDR1 is GTSNPN, CDR2 SVGIG, per germline (reference sequence). The CDR3 is 16 amino acids. CDR3 nucleotide sequence: TGTGCCTGGAGTGTCGGACAGGGACTTGTTAATTCACCCCTCCACTTT. As protein: CAWSVGQGLVNSPLHF.

The chain couples TRBV4-2 to TRBJ1-2; D perhaps matches TRBD1 (6 bases). The germline CDR1 and CDR2 sequences are LGHNA and YNFKEQ. This CDR3 is built from 15 residues. The V end was cut by 4 bases, the J end by 0 bases, with 12 bases between. This chain's CDR3 is CASSLRQDSNYGYTF. The DNA of the CDR3 is TGTGCCAGCAGCCTCAGACAGGATTCTAACTATGGCTACACCTTC.